The rows below give T cell receptor beta chains drawn from one sample of a study of blood T cell repertoires in COVID-19. Assay used: immunoSEQ multiplex PCR; TCRdb lists only in-frame clones, some missing. The repertoire holds about 39,000 clones, with 75% to 85% as singletons. The sequenced material came from peripheral blood. All receptors derive from a human donor in a cohort sampled during active COVID-19. Both conserved end residues are part of each CDR3. A D gene is named only where the DNA matches it firmly. Rows may omit the clone size; those that give it use once, few, many or a size class.

d_call: TRBD1
clone_size: NA
j_call: TRBJ1-2
v_call: TRBV5-1
cdr3_aa: CASSEGTGSQSGYTF
cdr3_nt: TGCGCCAGCAGCGAGGGGACAGGGAGCCAGTCTGGCTACACCTTC

d_call: TRBD2
clone_size: NA
j_call: TRBJ2-2
v_call: TRBV4-2
cdr3_aa: CASSRELAPSTGELFF
cdr3_nt: TGTGCCAGCAGCCGAGAACTAGCGCCAAGCACCGGGGAGCTGTTTTTT

d_call: TRBD2
clone_size: NA
j_call: TRBJ2-7
v_call: TRBV5-1
cdr3_aa: CASSPSGSSYEQYF
cdr3_nt: TGCGCCAGCAGCCCAAGCGGGAGCTCCTACGAGCAGTACTTC

d_call: TRBD1
clone_size: NA
j_call: TRBJ1-2
v_call: TRBV30
cdr3_aa: CAWTAGGGTVYGYTF
cdr3_nt: TGTGCCTGGACCGCCGGAGGGGGGACAGTCTATGGCTACACCTTC

d_call: NA
clone_size: NA
j_call: TRBJ2-3
v_call: TRBV11-2
cdr3_aa: CASSLDLGRSQYF
cdr3_nt: TGTGCCAGCAGCTTAGATCTAGGGAGATCGCAGTATTTT

d_call: TRBD1
clone_size: NA
j_call: TRBJ2-1
v_call: TRBV18
cdr3_aa: CASSPRGGQGATWEQFF
cdr3_nt: TGTGCCAGCTCACCACGTGGGGGACAGGGGGCGACCTGGGAGCAGTTCTTC

d_call: NA
clone_size: NA
j_call: TRBJ1-1
v_call: TRBV7-8
cdr3_aa: CASSYLRDTEAFF
cdr3_nt: TGTGCCAGCAGCTACCTGCGGGACACTGAAGCTTTCTTT

d_call: TRBD2
clone_size: NA
j_call: TRBJ2-5
v_call: TRBV9
cdr3_aa: CASSPSGGQGETQYF
cdr3_nt: TGTGCCAGCAGCCCTAGCGGGGGGCAAGGGGAGACCCAGTACTTC

d_call: TRBD1
clone_size: NA
j_call: TRBJ1-2
v_call: TRBV29-1
cdr3_aa: CSGADREENGYTF
cdr3_nt: TGCAGCGGGGCGGACAGGGAGGAGAATGGCTACACCTTC

d_call: TRBD1
clone_size: NA
j_call: TRBJ2-5
v_call: TRBV7-8
cdr3_aa: CASSSPGQGGETQYF
cdr3_nt: TGTGCCAGCAGCTCGCCCGGACAGGGAGGAGAGACCCAGTACTTC

d_call: TRBD1
clone_size: NA
j_call: TRBJ1-1
v_call: TRBV14
cdr3_aa: CASSQAQGAYGEAFF
cdr3_nt: TGTGCCAGCAGCCAGGCACAGGGGGCGTATGGTGAAGCTTTCTTT

d_call: TRBD1
clone_size: NA
j_call: TRBJ2-7
v_call: TRBV25-1
cdr3_aa: CASSGGQLPMDEQYF
cdr3_nt: TGTGCCAGCAGTGGGGGACAGCTCCCAATGGACGAGCAGTACTTC

d_call: NA
clone_size: NA
j_call: TRBJ2-7
v_call: TRBV7-2
cdr3_aa: CASSWDSSSEQYF
cdr3_nt: TGTGCCAGCAGCTGGGACTCCAGTTCCGAGCAGTACTTC

d_call: NA
clone_size: NA
j_call: TRBJ1-6
v_call: TRBV9
cdr3_aa: CASSVVPDNSPLHF
cdr3_nt: TGTGCCAGCAGCGTGGTCCCAGATAACTCACCCCTCCACTTT

d_call: TRBD2
clone_size: NA
j_call: TRBJ2-5
v_call: TRBV5-4
cdr3_aa: CASSFPSGGQETQYF
cdr3_nt: TGTGCCAGCAGCTTCCCTAGCGGGGGTCAAGAGACCCAGTACTTC

d_call: TRBD1
clone_size: NA
j_call: TRBJ2-3
v_call: TRBV7-2
cdr3_aa: CASSLDRAADTQYF
cdr3_nt: TGTGCCAGCAGCTTGGACAGGGCCGCAGATACGCAGTATTTT

d_call: NA
clone_size: once
j_call: TRBJ2-1
v_call: TRBV19
cdr3_aa: CASSTLATYNEQFF
cdr3_nt: TGTGCCAGTAGTACCCTCGCGACCTACAATGAGCAGTTCTTC

d_call: NA
clone_size: NA
j_call: TRBJ2-7
v_call: TRBV6-5
cdr3_aa: CASSRTSTGEQYF
cdr3_nt: TGTGCCAGCAGTAGAACCTCGACTGGGGAGCAGTACTTC

d_call: TRBD1
clone_size: medium-sized
j_call: TRBJ2-3
v_call: TRBV2
cdr3_aa: CASSAGTASTDTQYF
cdr3_nt: TGTGCCAGCAGTGCCGGGACAGCGAGCACAGATACGCAGTATTTT

d_call: NA
clone_size: NA
j_call: TRBJ1-2
v_call: TRBV30
cdr3_aa: CAWSVGRDWHGYTF
cdr3_nt: TGTGCCTGGAGTGTTGGCAGGGACTGGCATGGCTACACCTTC

d_call: NA
clone_size: NA
j_call: TRBJ2-1
v_call: TRBV7-9
cdr3_aa: CASSSVLGSEQFF
cdr3_nt: TGTGCCAGCAGCTCAGTATTGGGCAGTGAGCAGTTCTTC

d_call: NA
clone_size: NA
j_call: TRBJ1-1
v_call: TRBV12-3/TRBV12-4
cdr3_aa: CASGLKMNTEAFF
cdr3_nt: TGTGCCAGCGGGCTAAAAATGAACACTGAAGCTTTCTTT

d_call: NA
clone_size: NA
j_call: TRBJ1-4
v_call: TRBV5-1
cdr3_aa: CASSKGQSNEKLFF
cdr3_nt: TGCGCCAGCAGCAAAGGACAGTCTAATGAAAAACTGTTTTTT

d_call: NA
clone_size: NA
j_call: TRBJ2-5
v_call: TRBV5-4
cdr3_aa: CASSQAELRGGETQYF
cdr3_nt: TGTGCCAGCAGCCAGGCCGAATTGCGGGGTGGAGAGACCCAGTACTTC

d_call: NA
clone_size: NA
j_call: TRBJ1-6
v_call: TRBV2
cdr3_aa: CASTARGNSPLHF
cdr3_nt: TGTGCCAGCACGGCCAGGGGTAATTCACCCCTCCACTTT

d_call: NA
clone_size: NA
j_call: TRBJ2-5
v_call: TRBV14
cdr3_aa: CASSQQGSQTQYF
cdr3_nt: TGTGCCAGCAGCCAACAGGGATCCCAGACCCAGTACTTC

d_call: TRBD1
clone_size: NA
j_call: TRBJ1-2
v_call: TRBV29-1
cdr3_aa: CSVVGTGSNGYTF
cdr3_nt: TGCAGCGTGGTAGGGACAGGATCTAATGGCTACACCTTC

d_call: NA
clone_size: NA
j_call: TRBJ1-1
v_call: TRBV5-1
cdr3_aa: CASSWRGTEAFF
cdr3_nt: TGCGCCAGCAGCTGGAGAGGGACTGAAGCTTTCTTT

d_call: TRBD1
clone_size: NA
j_call: TRBJ1-2
v_call: TRBV4-2
cdr3_aa: CASSPYEGGTASNLYGYTF
cdr3_nt: TGTGCCAGCAGCCCTTATGAAGGGGGCACAGCCTCCAATCTCTATGGCTACACCTTC

d_call: TRBD2
clone_size: NA
j_call: TRBJ2-3
v_call: TRBV5-1
cdr3_aa: CASSLILAGGFTTDTQYF
cdr3_nt: TGCGCCAGCAGCTTGATTTTAGCGGGGGGCTTTACCACAGATACGCAGTATTTT

d_call: NA
clone_size: NA
j_call: TRBJ2-2
v_call: TRBV7-3
cdr3_aa: CASSLTQAGGTGELFF
cdr3_nt: TGTGCCAGCAGCTTAACGCAGGCCGGAGGGACCGGGGAGCTGTTTTTT

d_call: TRBD1
clone_size: NA
j_call: TRBJ1-2
v_call: TRBV6-5
cdr3_aa: CASSSETGDDYGYTF
cdr3_nt: TGTGCCAGCAGCTCCGAGACAGGGGATGACTATGGCTACACCTTC

d_call: NA
clone_size: NA
j_call: TRBJ1-3
v_call: TRBV11-2
cdr3_aa: CASSSYTAWGREGNTIYF
cdr3_nt: TGTGCCAGCAGCTCATATACTGCTTGGGGGCGTGAAGGAAACACCATATATTTT

d_call: NA
clone_size: NA
j_call: TRBJ2-7
v_call: TRBV19
cdr3_aa: CASSPPGHPSFYEQYF
cdr3_nt: TGTGCCAGTAGTCCGCCCGGACACCCGAGCTTCTACGAGCAGTACTTC

d_call: NA
clone_size: NA
j_call: TRBJ1-1
v_call: TRBV5-5
cdr3_aa: CASSLQGPTPEAFF
cdr3_nt: TGTGCCAGCAGCTTGCAGGGGCCGACCCCTGAAGCTTTCTTT

d_call: TRBD1
clone_size: NA
j_call: TRBJ2-7
v_call: TRBV5-4
cdr3_aa: CASSFDRGTYEQYF
cdr3_nt: TGTGCCAGCAGCTTCGACAGGGGTACCTACGAGCAGTACTTC

d_call: TRBD1
clone_size: NA
j_call: TRBJ1-6
v_call: TRBV4-1
cdr3_aa: CASSLGTGQDSPLHF
cdr3_nt: TGCGCCAGCAGCCTAGGGACAGGGCAAGATTCACCCCTCCACTTT

d_call: TRBD2
clone_size: NA
j_call: TRBJ2-1
v_call: TRBV3-1/TRBV3-2
cdr3_aa: CASSLLGSGGVNEQFF
cdr3_nt: TGTGCCAGCAGCCTCCTCGGTAGCGGGGGGGTTAATGAGCAGTTCTTC

d_call: TRBD2
clone_size: NA
j_call: TRBJ2-1
v_call: TRBV4-1
cdr3_aa: CASSQGLSGTSGSLKQYEQFF
cdr3_nt: TGCGCCAGCAGCCAGGGGTTATCCGGGACTAGCGGGAGCCTGAAGCAATATGAGCAGTTCTTC

d_call: NA
clone_size: few
j_call: TRBJ1-1
v_call: TRBV10-3
cdr3_aa: CAISESSAGTEAFF
cdr3_nt: TGTGCCATCAGTGAGTCCTCGGCCGGGACTGAAGCTTTCTTT

d_call: TRBD2
clone_size: NA
j_call: TRBJ2-5
v_call: TRBV18
cdr3_aa: CASSPGGQETQYF
cdr3_nt: TGTGCCAGCTCCCCGGGAGGGCAAGAGACCCAGTACTTC

d_call: NA
clone_size: NA
j_call: TRBJ1-5
v_call: TRBV10-2
cdr3_aa: CASSDRQGNQPQHF
cdr3_nt: TGCGCCAGCAGTGACCGACAGGGCAATCAGCCCCAGCATTTT

d_call: NA
clone_size: NA
j_call: TRBJ2-3
v_call: TRBV5-4
cdr3_aa: CASSLGGKTDTQYF
cdr3_nt: TGTGCCAGCAGCTTGGGCGGGAAGACAGATACGCAGTATTTT

d_call: TRBD1
clone_size: NA
j_call: TRBJ2-5
v_call: TRBV4-2
cdr3_aa: CASSQDRTGGQETQYF
cdr3_nt: TGTGCCAGCAGCCAAGATCGGACAGGGGGACAAGAGACCCAGTACTTC

d_call: TRBD1
clone_size: NA
j_call: TRBJ2-1
v_call: TRBV5-1
cdr3_aa: CASSLTGQGHEQFF
cdr3_nt: TGCGCCAGCAGCTTGACGGGACAGGGACATGAGCAGTTCTTC

d_call: NA
clone_size: few
j_call: TRBJ1-1
v_call: TRBV7-8
cdr3_aa: CASSLGVRGNTEAFF
cdr3_nt: TGTGCCAGCAGCTTAGGAGTCAGGGGGAACACTGAAGCTTTCTTT

d_call: NA
clone_size: few
j_call: TRBJ2-7
v_call: TRBV29-1
cdr3_aa: CSVRFDYEQYF
cdr3_nt: TGCAGCGTCCGGTTTGACTACGAGCAGTACTTC

d_call: NA
clone_size: NA
j_call: TRBJ2-1
v_call: TRBV9
cdr3_aa: CASSKDSGFYNEQFF
cdr3_nt: TGTGCCAGCAGCAAAGACAGTGGGTTCTACAATGAGCAGTTCTTC

d_call: NA
clone_size: NA
j_call: TRBJ2-1
v_call: TRBV20-1
cdr3_aa: CSASPGKEDEQFF
cdr3_nt: TGCAGTGCTAGTCCGGGGAAGGAGGATGAGCAGTTCTTC

d_call: NA
clone_size: once
j_call: TRBJ1-3
v_call: TRBV2
cdr3_aa: CASSEYGQPSGNTIYF
cdr3_nt: TGTGCCAGCAGTGAATATGGGCAGCCTTCTGGAAACACCATATATTTT

d_call: TRBD1
clone_size: NA
j_call: TRBJ2-1
v_call: TRBV15
cdr3_aa: CATSGPPGTGNEQFF
cdr3_nt: TGTGCCACCAGCGGGCCACCCGGGACAGGCAATGAGCAGTTCTTC

d_call: NA
clone_size: NA
j_call: TRBJ1-1
v_call: TRBV5-1
cdr3_aa: CASSLEGREQDTEAFF
cdr3_nt: TGCGCCAGCAGCTTGGAGGGGAGGGAGCAGGACACTGAAGCTTTCTTT

d_call: TRBD1
clone_size: NA
j_call: TRBJ1-1
v_call: TRBV5-4
cdr3_aa: CASSRSRDRVNTEAFF
cdr3_nt: TGTGCCAGCAGCCGGTCCCGGGACAGGGTTAACACTGAAGCTTTCTTT

d_call: NA
clone_size: NA
j_call: TRBJ1-4
v_call: TRBV6-5
cdr3_aa: CASSYSREGEKLFF
cdr3_nt: TGTGCCAGCAGTTACTCGAGGGAAGGGGAAAAACTGTTTTTT

d_call: NA
clone_size: NA
j_call: TRBJ1-2
v_call: TRBV7-8
cdr3_aa: CASSLAMQSSGYTF
cdr3_nt: TGTGCCAGCAGCTTAGCGATGCAAAGTAGTGGCTACACCTTC